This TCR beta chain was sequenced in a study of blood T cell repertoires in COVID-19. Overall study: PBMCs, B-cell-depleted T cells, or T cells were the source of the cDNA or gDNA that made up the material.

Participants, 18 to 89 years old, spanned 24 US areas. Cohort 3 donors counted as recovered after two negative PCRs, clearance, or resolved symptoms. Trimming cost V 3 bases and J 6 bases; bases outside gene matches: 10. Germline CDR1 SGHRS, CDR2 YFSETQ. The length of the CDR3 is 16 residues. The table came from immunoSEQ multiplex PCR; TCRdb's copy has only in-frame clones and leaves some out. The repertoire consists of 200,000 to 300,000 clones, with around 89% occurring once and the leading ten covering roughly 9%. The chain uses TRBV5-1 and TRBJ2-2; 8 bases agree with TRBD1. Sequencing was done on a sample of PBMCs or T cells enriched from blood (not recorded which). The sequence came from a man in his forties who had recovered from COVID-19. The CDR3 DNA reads TGCGCCAGCAGCTCACAGGGGGTTCTATGGGCCGGGGAGCTGTTTTTT. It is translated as CASSSQGVLWAGELFF.